This T cell receptor (beta chain) was identified during a study of blood T cell repertoires in COVID-19. Across the whole study: Researchers got acute and convalescent COVID-19 samples from the United States, Italy and Spain. In each case, the material was cDNA or gDNA derived from T cells, B-cell-depleted T cells, or PBMCs.

Clones were sequenced by immunoSEQ multiplex PCR, and TCRdb holds only the in-frame ones, with some missing. The sample includes 300,000 to 400,000 clones, around 89% of them seen just once. Germline CDR1 SGDLS, CDR2 YYNGEE. V gave up 3 bases and J gave up 4 bases; unmatched junction bases: 9. CDR3 length equals 16 residues. Cohort placement rested on clinical history that participants reported themselves. Recovered Cohort 3 donors showed two negative PCRs, clearance, or symptom resolution. The chain uses TRBV9 and TRBJ2-1; 8 nucleotides agree with TRBD2. Sequencing input: PBMCs or T cells enriched from blood (not recorded which). The sequence was collected from a man aged 18 to 30 who had recovered from COVID-19. CDR3 protein: CASSDRGLAGYNEQFF. CDR3 coding DNA: TGTGCCAGCAGCGACCGAGGACTAGCAGGATACAATGAGCAGTTCTTC.